The clone carrying this T cell receptor (beta chain) occurred a few times. Antigen specificity is unknown. Time point indicated: persistent/refractory GD, antithyroid drugs over 5 years with positive TRAb. With RNA extracted from PBMCs as input, the TCR library was made. The patients were enrolled through endocrinology in Xi'an, China. This sample is part of a study of regulatory T cells in long-lasting Graves disease. The study's findings and limits: Peripheral blood alone, not thyroid tissue, underwent study.

The CDR3 extends over 14 amino acids. Germline loops: CDR1 SGHRS, CDR2 YFSETQ. The V end was cut by 4 bases, the J end by 3 bases, with 13 bases between. Libraries of TCR beta came from iRepertoire HTBI primers plus Arm-PCR of CDR3 regions. TCRdb called the multiplex PCR reads again in MiXCR, with one record for every CDR3 protein. The sample shows approximately 690,000 distinct CDR3 sequences, roughly 30% of them seen only once. The material was peripheral blood mononuclear cells (PBMCs), obtained when the disease was refractory, from a patient treated with antithyroid drugs. This TCR was sampled from a female donor with Graves disease. The V gene is TRBV5-1, the J gene TRBJ1-2, with D possibly TRBD1 on 5 matching bases. This CDR3 reads CASSRTSGDYGYTF. The CDR3 coding sequence is TGCGCCAGCAGCCGGACATCGGGTGACTATGGCTACACCTTC.